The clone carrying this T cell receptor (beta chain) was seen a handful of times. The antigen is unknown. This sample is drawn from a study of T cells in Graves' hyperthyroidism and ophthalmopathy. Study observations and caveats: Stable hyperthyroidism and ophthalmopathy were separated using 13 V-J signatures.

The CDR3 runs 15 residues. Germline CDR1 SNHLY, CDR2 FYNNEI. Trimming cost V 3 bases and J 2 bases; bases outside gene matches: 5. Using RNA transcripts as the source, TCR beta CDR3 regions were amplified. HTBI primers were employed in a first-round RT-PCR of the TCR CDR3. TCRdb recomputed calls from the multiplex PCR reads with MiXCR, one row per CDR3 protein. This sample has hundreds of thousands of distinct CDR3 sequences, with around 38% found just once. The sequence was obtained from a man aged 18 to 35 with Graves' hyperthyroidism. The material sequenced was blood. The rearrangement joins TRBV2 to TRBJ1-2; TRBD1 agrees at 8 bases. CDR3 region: CASSDPDRVNYGYTF. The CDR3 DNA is TGTGCCAGCAGTGATCCGGACAGGGTAAACTATGGCTACACCTTC.